This T cell receptor beta chain was recovered during a study of OX40 agonist ivuxolimab in advanced cancers. Whole-study context: Mean age approximately 59 years, range about 20 to 79; about 81% male. Findings and limits, study-wide: Expanded clones were, on average, more numerous in CD8+ T cells than in CD4+.

The germline V gene encodes CDR1 LNHDA and CDR2 SQIVND (reference sequence). This CDR3 has 11 residues. The junction had 4 bases not matched to a gene; V was cut back by 4 bases and J by 14 bases. Details on this clone: The antigen is unknown.

This table comes from immunoSEQ multiplex PCR, and its TCRdb copy is limited to in-frame clones, with some not included. The top ten hold over 15% of the sample, which has about 61,000 clones, 75% to 90% seen once. V and J are TRBV19 and TRBJ2-1; TRBD2 matches 8 bases. The sequence was obtained from an adult with an advanced solid tumor such as melanoma, head and neck, liver or kidney cancer. Sequencing used CD4+ or CD8+ T cells sorted from blood, obtained in a trial of the OX40 agonist ivuxolimab. CDR3 sequence: CASSRGLEEFF. CDR3 bases: TGTGCCAGTAGTAGGGGACTAGAGGAGTTCTTC.